This T cell receptor beta chain was recorded in a study of a mutant IDH1 vaccine in newly diagnosed glioma. Study findings and constraints: Altogether, 80% to 95% of patients exhibited vaccine-induced immune responses.

Measured with immunoSEQ multiplex PCR; TCRdb has only the in-frame clones, and not every one. The sample yields about 36,000 clones, roughly 76% seen once. Time point: week 5, during vaccination. Doses consisted of 300 ug of mutant IDH1 20-mer peptide each, paired with topical imiquimod. The V end was cut by 8 bases, the J end by 6 bases, with 13 bases between. The CDR3 is 11 amino acids. Germline V gene data show CDR1 as DFQATT and CDR2 as SNEGSKA (reference sequence). In its sample, this clone was seen a few times. Its antigen is still unknown. The chain links TRBV20-1 to TRBJ1-1; D unclear. This clonotype was sampled from a man aged 50-59 years with glioma. The specimen was PBMCs, collected from a glioma patient whose treatment included an IDH1 peptide vaccine. Written as DNA, the CDR3 is TGCAGTCTTATCTCGGGTGCTGAAGCTTTCTTT. Its translation is CSLISGAEAFF.